These T cell receptor beta chains were read from a single sample in a study of Ad26.COV2.S vaccination and SARS-CoV-2 variants. Assay used: immunoSEQ multiplex PCR; TCRdb lists only in-frame clones, some missing. The data contain about 350,000 clones, less than 90% of them singletons. The sample in question was peripheral blood, obtained in a trial of Ad26.COV2.S vaccine versus placebo. The receptor source for this set is a person aged 18 to 65 who received the Ad26.COV2.S COVID-19 vaccine or a placebo. CDR3s include the opening cysteine and the closing phenylalanine or tryptophan. Each record gives: V gene, clone size, J gene, CDR3 protein. For some rows the clone size is stated as once, few or many, or as a class when expanded; others skip it.

V: TRBV25-1; size: -; J: TRBJ2-1; CDR3: CASSESPSGREFF
V: TRBV9; size: -; J: TRBJ1-2; CDR3: CASSPRDRVRAYGYTF
V: TRBV2; size: -; J: TRBJ1-5; CDR3: CASSESDRAQPQHF
V: TRBV6-2/TRBV6-3; size: -; J: TRBJ2-1; CDR3: CASSTPSGRTNEQFF
V: TRBV28; size: -; J: TRBJ2-7; CDR3: CASSLVDRGYEQYF
V: TRBV28; size: -; J: TRBJ2-4; CDR3: CASSTRSGRGGNIQYF
V: TRBV19; size: once; J: TRBJ1-2; CDR3: CASSVPNAGYGYTF
V: TRBV28; size: -; J: TRBJ1-2; CDR3: CASSSPRVFSNYGYTF
V: TRBV29-1; size: -; J: TRBJ2-3; CDR3: CSVVFDSTDTQYF
V: TRBV9; size: once; J: TRBJ2-3; CDR3: CASSPLGLAGLTDTQYF
V: TRBV15; size: -; J: TRBJ2-7; CDR3: CATSRDRTRSGEQYF
V: TRBV4-3; size: -; J: TRBJ1-1; CDR3: CASSQDRGLGAEAFF
V: TRBV7-8; size: -; J: TRBJ2-1; CDR3: CASSMDGLAMNEQFF
V: TRBV7-9; size: -; J: TRBJ2-1; CDR3: CASRSRPGGAEQNEQFF
V: TRBV4-2; size: -; J: TRBJ2-2; CDR3: CASSQFVGGEANTGELFF
V: TRBV7-2; size: once; J: TRBJ1-1; CDR3: CASSQNWVNTEAFF
V: TRBV28; size: -; J: TRBJ1-1; CDR3: CASRPAWEDTEAFF
V: TRBV19; size: -; J: TRBJ2-1; CDR3: CASSLLAGANYNEQFF
V: TRBV20-1; size: -; J: TRBJ2-3; CDR3: CSASSSGLQSGTSTDTQYF
V: TRBV5-5; size: -; J: TRBJ2-2; CDR3: CASSLGTAPGGELFF
V: TRBV19; size: -; J: TRBJ1-2; CDR3: CASSSGGGISTVFYGYTF
V: TRBV27; size: -; J: TRBJ1-2; CDR3: CASSFSGQGASVYGYTF
V: TRBV20-1; size: -; J: TRBJ2-7; CDR3: CSASDSYSYEQYF
V: TRBV4-1; size: few; J: TRBJ2-7; CDR3: CASRLTSGSSYEQYF
V: TRBV4-3; size: -; J: TRBJ2-2; CDR3: CASSPDREGTGELFF
V: TRBV19; size: -; J: TRBJ1-1; CDR3: CASSMNRGTEAFF
V: TRBV6-5; size: -; J: TRBJ2-7; CDR3: CASSFASGRAYEQYF
V: TRBV7-3; size: -; J: TRBJ2-7; CDR3: CASSLGRLIGYEQYF
V: TRBV29-1; size: -; J: TRBJ2-3; CDR3: CSVEGTGRSDTQYF
V: TRBV28; size: -; J: TRBJ1-2; CDR3: CASRSLTGIVYGYTF
V: TRBV19; size: once; J: TRBJ2-1; CDR3: CATQNLEGAVYNEQFF
V: TRBV19; size: -; J: TRBJ2-1; CDR3: CASRDRAYNEQFF
V: TRBV5-6; size: -; J: TRBJ2-7; CDR3: CASSTYPGLRGPVEYF
V: TRBV7-3; size: -; J: TRBJ2-2; CDR3: CASSLPQSGGFNTGELFF
V: TRBV7-2; size: -; J: TRBJ2-1; CDR3: CASKLDRAEHNEQFF